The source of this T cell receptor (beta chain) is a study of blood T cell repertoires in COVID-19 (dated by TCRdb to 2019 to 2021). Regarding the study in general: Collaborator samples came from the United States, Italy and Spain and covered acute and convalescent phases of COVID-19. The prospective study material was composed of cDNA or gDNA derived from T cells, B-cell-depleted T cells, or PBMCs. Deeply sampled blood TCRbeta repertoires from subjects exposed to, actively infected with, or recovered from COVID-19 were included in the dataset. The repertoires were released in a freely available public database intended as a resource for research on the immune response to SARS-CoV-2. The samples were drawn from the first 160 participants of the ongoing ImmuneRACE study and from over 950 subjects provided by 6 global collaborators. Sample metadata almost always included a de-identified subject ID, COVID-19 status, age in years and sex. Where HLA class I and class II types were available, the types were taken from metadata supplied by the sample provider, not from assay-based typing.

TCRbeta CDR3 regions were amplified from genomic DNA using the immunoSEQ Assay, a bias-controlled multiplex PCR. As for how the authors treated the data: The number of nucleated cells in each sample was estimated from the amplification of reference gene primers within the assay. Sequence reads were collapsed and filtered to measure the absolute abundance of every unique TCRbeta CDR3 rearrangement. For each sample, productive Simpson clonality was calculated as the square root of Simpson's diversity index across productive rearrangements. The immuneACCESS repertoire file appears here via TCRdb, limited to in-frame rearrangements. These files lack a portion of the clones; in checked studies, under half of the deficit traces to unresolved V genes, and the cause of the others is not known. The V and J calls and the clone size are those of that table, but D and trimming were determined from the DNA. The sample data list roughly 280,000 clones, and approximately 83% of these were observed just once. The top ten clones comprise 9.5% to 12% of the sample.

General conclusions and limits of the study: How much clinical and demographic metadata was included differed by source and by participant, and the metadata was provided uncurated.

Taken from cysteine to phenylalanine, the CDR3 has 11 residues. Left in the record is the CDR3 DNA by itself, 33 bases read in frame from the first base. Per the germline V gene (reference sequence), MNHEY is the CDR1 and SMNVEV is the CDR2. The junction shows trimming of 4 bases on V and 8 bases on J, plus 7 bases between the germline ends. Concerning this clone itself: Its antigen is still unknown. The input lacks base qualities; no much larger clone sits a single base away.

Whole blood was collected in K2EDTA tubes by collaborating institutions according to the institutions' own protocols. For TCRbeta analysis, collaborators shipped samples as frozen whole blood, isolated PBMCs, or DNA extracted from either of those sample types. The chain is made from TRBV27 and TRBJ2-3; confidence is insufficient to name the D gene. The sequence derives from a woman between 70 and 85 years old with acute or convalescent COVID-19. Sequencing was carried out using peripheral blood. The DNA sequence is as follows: TGTGCCAGCAGTTCCCTAGGTACGCAGTATTTT. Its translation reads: CASSSLGTQYF.